These T cell receptor beta chains were read from a single sample in a study of T cell responses to AZD1222 COVID-19 vaccine. Profiled with immunoSEQ multiplex PCR; TCRdb holds only in-frame clones, not every one. The repertoire holds more than 60,000 clones, with more than 75% as singletons. The specimen was peripheral blood, collected 28 days after the second AZD1222 dose. The source is an adult who received the AZD1222 COVID-19 vaccine. CDR3s include the opening cysteine and the closing phenylalanine or tryptophan. Fields, in order: CDR3 DNA, CDR3 protein, J gene, V gene, clone size, D gene. The D gene is left open where the match is weak. Only some rows state a clone size, as once, few, many or a class for expanded clones.

CDR3 DNA: TGTGCCAGCAGCTTAGGGCCAGGACAAACTAACTATGGCTACACCTTC
CDR3 protein: CASSLGPGQTNYGYTF
J gene: TRBJ1-2
V gene: TRBV7-2
clone size: NA
D gene: NA

CDR3 DNA: TGCGCCAGCAGCCAAGGCCTTGAGTTCACCGGGGAGCTGTTTTTT
CDR3 protein: CASSQGLEFTGELFF
J gene: TRBJ2-2
V gene: TRBV4-1
clone size: NA
D gene: NA

CDR3 DNA: TGTGCCAGTAGTCGTCTGGGACCAACTAATGAAAAACTGTTTTTT
CDR3 protein: CASSRLGPTNEKLFF
J gene: TRBJ1-4
V gene: TRBV19
clone size: NA
D gene: NA

CDR3 DNA: TGTGCCTGGAGTGACACGAACACTGAAGCTTTCTTT
CDR3 protein: CAWSDTNTEAFF
J gene: TRBJ1-1
V gene: TRBV30
clone size: NA
D gene: NA

CDR3 DNA: TGTGCCAGCAGCCCAGGGACATCTTCTGGAAACACCATATATTTT
CDR3 protein: CASSPGTSSGNTIYF
J gene: TRBJ1-3
V gene: TRBV7-9
clone size: NA
D gene: NA

CDR3 DNA: TGCGCCAGCAGCTTACTGGGGGCGCAGAGCACTGAAGCTTTCTTT
CDR3 protein: CASSLLGAQSTEAFF
J gene: TRBJ1-1
V gene: TRBV5-1
clone size: NA
D gene: NA

CDR3 DNA: TGCGCCAGCAGCCCCAAAACAAGGGGTGGAGGCGAAAAACTGTTTTTT
CDR3 protein: CASSPKTRGGGEKLFF
J gene: TRBJ1-4
V gene: TRBV4-1
clone size: NA
D gene: NA

CDR3 DNA: TGTGCCAGCAGACTTGGCAGAGATCTGACCGGGGAGCTGTTTTTT
CDR3 protein: CASRLGRDLTGELFF
J gene: TRBJ2-2
V gene: TRBV2
clone size: NA
D gene: NA

CDR3 DNA: TGTGCTAGTGGCAACAATGACGGGCGCGCTTTCTTT
CDR3 protein: CASGNNDGRAFF
J gene: TRBJ1-1
V gene: TRBV12-5
clone size: NA
D gene: NA

CDR3 DNA: TGTGCCAGCAGCTTTCACAATGAGCAGTTCTTC
CDR3 protein: CASSFHNEQFF
J gene: TRBJ2-1
V gene: TRBV5-4
clone size: NA
D gene: NA

CDR3 DNA: TGTGCCTGGAACATCCCCGGGACAGGAGAAGCTTTCTTT
CDR3 protein: CAWNIPGTGEAFF
J gene: TRBJ1-1
V gene: TRBV30
clone size: few
D gene: TRBD1

CDR3 DNA: TGTGCTAGTGCCAGAAATCAAGAGACCCAGTACTTC
CDR3 protein: CASARNQETQYF
J gene: TRBJ2-5
V gene: TRBV12-5
clone size: NA
D gene: NA

CDR3 DNA: TGCGCCAGCAGCTTTGACAGGAGTAAGGCAGGGTCCTACGAGCAGTACTTC
CDR3 protein: CASSFDRSKAGSYEQYF
J gene: TRBJ2-7
V gene: TRBV5-1
clone size: NA
D gene: NA

CDR3 DNA: TGTGCCAGCAGCCGACAGGGGCTCGAGCAGTACTTC
CDR3 protein: CASSRQGLEQYF
J gene: TRBJ2-7
V gene: TRBV3-1/TRBV3-2
clone size: NA
D gene: TRBD1

CDR3 DNA: TGTGCCAGCAGTTATCGGACAGGGGTCCACAATGAGCAGTTCTTC
CDR3 protein: CASSYRTGVHNEQFF
J gene: TRBJ2-1
V gene: TRBV6-9
clone size: NA
D gene: TRBD1

CDR3 DNA: TGTGCCAGCAGCTTGGTCGCAGGGAGCCACGAGCAGTACTTC
CDR3 protein: CASSLVAGSHEQYF
J gene: TRBJ2-7
V gene: TRBV5-5
clone size: NA
D gene: NA

CDR3 DNA: TGTGCCAGCAACCCTGACAGAGACCGAAGCGAGCAGTACTTC
CDR3 protein: CASNPDRDRSEQYF
J gene: TRBJ2-7
V gene: TRBV6-2/TRBV6-3
clone size: NA
D gene: NA

CDR3 DNA: TGTGCCAGCAGCGCGCCGTCGGGGTTACGAAACACCATATATTTT
CDR3 protein: CASSAPSGLRNTIYF
J gene: TRBJ1-3
V gene: TRBV3-1/TRBV3-2
clone size: NA
D gene: NA

CDR3 DNA: TGTGCCAGCAGCTTGGTCTGGCAGGATAGTTCTGGGGCCAACGTCCTGACTTTC
CDR3 protein: CASSLVWQDSSGANVLTF
J gene: TRBJ2-6
V gene: TRBV5-6
clone size: NA
D gene: NA

CDR3 DNA: TGTGCCAGTGGGCAGGGGCAGGGCTACACCTTC
CDR3 protein: CASGQGQGYTF
J gene: TRBJ1-2
V gene: TRBV19
clone size: NA
D gene: NA

CDR3 DNA: TGTGCCAGCAGCTTAGCCGGGGGTGAACAGCCCCAGCATTTT
CDR3 protein: CASSLAGGEQPQHF
J gene: TRBJ1-5
V gene: TRBV7-2
clone size: NA
D gene: NA

CDR3 DNA: TGTGCCAGTAGCCGCAAGTTTGATAGCAATCAGCCCCAGCATTTT
CDR3 protein: CASSRKFDSNQPQHF
J gene: TRBJ1-5
V gene: TRBV19
clone size: once
D gene: NA

CDR3 DNA: TGTGCCAGCACTCCCCGAGCAGGGAACTACGAGCAGTACTTC
CDR3 protein: CASTPRAGNYEQYF
J gene: TRBJ2-7
V gene: TRBV6-5
clone size: NA
D gene: NA

CDR3 DNA: TGTGCCAGCAGCTTAGGAGAGTACGGGCCCCAGCATTTT
CDR3 protein: CASSLGEYGPQHF
J gene: TRBJ1-5
V gene: TRBV7-2
clone size: NA
D gene: NA

CDR3 DNA: TGTGCCAGTACCGTGGGGGCCGGAACTAATGAAAAACTGTTTTTT
CDR3 protein: CASTVGAGTNEKLFF
J gene: TRBJ1-4
V gene: TRBV19
clone size: NA
D gene: NA

CDR3 DNA: TGTGCCAGCAGCTTAACCGGTTCTAACTATGGCTACACCTTC
CDR3 protein: CASSLTGSNYGYTF
J gene: TRBJ1-2
V gene: TRBV7-9
clone size: NA
D gene: NA

CDR3 DNA: TGTGCCAGCAGCTTGGGGGGGGGCACAGATACGCAGTATTTT
CDR3 protein: CASSLGGGTDTQYF
J gene: TRBJ2-3
V gene: TRBV5-4
clone size: NA
D gene: NA

CDR3 DNA: TGTGCCAGCACCCCAACCGTGGGCACAGATACGCAGTATTTT
CDR3 protein: CASTPTVGTDTQYF
J gene: TRBJ2-3
V gene: TRBV6-5
clone size: NA
D gene: NA

CDR3 DNA: TGTGCCAGCAGGCAGGGGGCGACCCAGTACTTC
CDR3 protein: CASRQGATQYF
J gene: TRBJ2-5
V gene: TRBV6-5
clone size: NA
D gene: TRBD1

CDR3 DNA: TGCGCCAGCACAGGGGCCCTAGCGGGATCGAATGAGCAGTTCTTC
CDR3 protein: CASTGALAGSNEQFF
J gene: TRBJ2-1
V gene: TRBV10-2
clone size: once
D gene: TRBD2

CDR3 DNA: TGTGCCAGCAGCTTAGATGAGGGTTTTGGCTACGAGCAGTACTTC
CDR3 protein: CASSLDEGFGYEQYF
J gene: TRBJ2-7
V gene: TRBV7-6
clone size: NA
D gene: NA

CDR3 DNA: TGTGCCAGCAGATCTACACAGGGGGCCGAGGTAGCTGAAGCTTTCTTT
CDR3 protein: CASRSTQGAEVAEAFF
J gene: TRBJ1-1
V gene: TRBV7-9
clone size: once
D gene: TRBD1

CDR3 DNA: TGTGCCAGCAGCTTGGGCGACCGAGCTCGGGAGCAGTACTTC
CDR3 protein: CASSLGDRAREQYF
J gene: TRBJ2-7
V gene: TRBV7-9
clone size: NA
D gene: NA

CDR3 DNA: TGTGCCAGCAAAGATACGCAGTATTTT
CDR3 protein: CASKDTQYF
J gene: TRBJ2-3
V gene: TRBV25-1
clone size: NA
D gene: NA

CDR3 DNA: TGTGCCATCAGTGACGGCATAAGTAATGAAAAACTGTTTTTT
CDR3 protein: CAISDGISNEKLFF
J gene: TRBJ1-4
V gene: TRBV10-3
clone size: NA
D gene: NA

CDR3 DNA: TGTGCCAGCAGCCCCTACGGTCAGGACAATGAAAAACTGTTTTTT
CDR3 protein: CASSPYGQDNEKLFF
J gene: TRBJ1-4
V gene: TRBV7-6
clone size: NA
D gene: NA

CDR3 DNA: TGCAGCGTTGACGTAAATGAGCAGTTCTTC
CDR3 protein: CSVDVNEQFF
J gene: TRBJ2-1
V gene: TRBV29-1
clone size: NA
D gene: NA

CDR3 DNA: TGCGCCAGCAGCCAAGAGCGGAGAGATACGCAGTATTTT
CDR3 protein: CASSQERRDTQYF
J gene: TRBJ2-3
V gene: TRBV4-3
clone size: NA
D gene: NA

CDR3 DNA: TGCGCCAGCAGCTTGGATGGTGTCTCTGGAAACACCATATATTTT
CDR3 protein: CASSLDGVSGNTIYF
J gene: TRBJ1-3
V gene: TRBV5-1
clone size: once
D gene: NA

CDR3 DNA: TGTGCCAGCAGCCTAGGGGAAAACACCGGGGAGCTGTTTTTT
CDR3 protein: CASSLGENTGELFF
J gene: TRBJ2-2
V gene: TRBV7-9
clone size: once
D gene: NA

CDR3 DNA: TGCGCCAGCAGCCCTGGGGGGGGGCTAGCAACTAATGAAAAACTGTTTTTT
CDR3 protein: CASSPGGGLATNEKLFF
J gene: TRBJ1-4
V gene: TRBV5-1
clone size: few
D gene: NA

CDR3 DNA: TGTGCCTGGAGTGTAAGGGGGAACACTGAAGCTTTCTTT
CDR3 protein: CAWSVRGNTEAFF
J gene: TRBJ1-1
V gene: TRBV30
clone size: few
D gene: NA

CDR3 DNA: TGCGCCAGCAGCCCGGGACAGATTAACTATGGCTACACCTTC
CDR3 protein: CASSPGQINYGYTF
J gene: TRBJ1-2
V gene: TRBV5-1
clone size: NA
D gene: TRBD1

CDR3 DNA: TGTGCCAGTAGTCTACCGGGCAGCTTCAGCACAGATACGCAGTATTTT
CDR3 protein: CASSLPGSFSTDTQYF
J gene: TRBJ2-3
V gene: TRBV19
clone size: NA
D gene: NA

CDR3 DNA: TGCGCCAGCAGCCAGACTTCCGGACTAGCGGATTCGAACACCGGGGAGCTGTTTTTT
CDR3 protein: CASSQTSGLADSNTGELFF
J gene: TRBJ2-2
V gene: TRBV4-3
clone size: NA
D gene: TRBD2

CDR3 DNA: TGTGCCAGCAGCCCCGGGGACCACAATGAGCAGTTCTTC
CDR3 protein: CASSPGDHNEQFF
J gene: TRBJ2-1
V gene: TRBV6-4
clone size: NA
D gene: NA

CDR3 DNA: TGTGCCACCGCGGACAGGGTAAACACCGGGGAGCTGTTTTTT
CDR3 protein: CATADRVNTGELFF
J gene: TRBJ2-2
V gene: TRBV19
clone size: NA
D gene: TRBD1

CDR3 DNA: TGTGCCAGCATGGAGGATTTCACCGGGGAGCTGTTTTTT
CDR3 protein: CASMEDFTGELFF
J gene: TRBJ2-2
V gene: TRBV6-1
clone size: NA
D gene: NA

CDR3 DNA: TGTGCCAGCAGCCCAGGGGGAACATCGGGAAACACCATATATTTT
CDR3 protein: CASSPGGTSGNTIYF
J gene: TRBJ1-3
V gene: TRBV7-2
clone size: NA
D gene: TRBD1

CDR3 DNA: TGCGCCAGCAGCTTCGACAGCTCGAACACTGAAGCTTTCTTT
CDR3 protein: CASSFDSSNTEAFF
J gene: TRBJ1-1
V gene: TRBV5-1
clone size: NA
D gene: NA

CDR3 DNA: TGTGCCAGCAGTGACGGACTGTGGAACACTGAAGCTTTCTTT
CDR3 protein: CASSDGLWNTEAFF
J gene: TRBJ1-1
V gene: TRBV6-1
clone size: NA
D gene: NA

CDR3 DNA: TGTGCCAGCAGCCAAGATCAGGAGACCTCCAGGGGCGGGGAGCTGTTTTTT
CDR3 protein: CASSQDQETSRGGELFF
J gene: TRBJ2-2
V gene: TRBV4-2
clone size: NA
D gene: NA

CDR3 DNA: TGTGCCAGCAGCGTAGTCTCGGTAAATTCACCCCTCCACTTT
CDR3 protein: CASSVVSVNSPLHF
J gene: TRBJ1-6
V gene: TRBV9
clone size: NA
D gene: NA